The entry below gives a single TCR beta chain sequence along with its context. Its antigen remains unknown. Germline is not matched at one junction end, which may reflect a read error. Reverse transcription of extracted RNA yielded cDNA, which provided the sequencing template. Sequenced by immunoSEQ multiplex PCR; TCRdb stores in-frame clones only, minus some. The table includes a few hundred thousand clones, about two fifths detected once. Per germline, CDR1 MNHEY and CDR2 SVGAGI. The CDR3 sequence is 13 residues long. The sample originates from a study of CD8+ T cells in alopecia areata. Overall study results and limits: The study found that many expanded lesional clones persisted in scalp and blood during tofacitinib.

Specified treatment: oral pan-JAK inhibitor, 5-10 mg twice daily. The clonotype was recovered from a human donor with alopecia areata. The sample in question was CD4+ T cells sorted from blood, obtained around week 34, from a patient treated with tofacitinib. This chain joins TRBV6-5 and TRBJ2-7; 10 positions match TRBD1. CDR3 amino acids: CASSYSRDRGRYF. DNA of the CDR3: TGTGCCAGCAGTTATTCCCGGGACAGGGGAAGGTATTTC.